Described below is a single T cell receptor (beta chain) sequence and its context. Its antigen is not identified. The entry originates in a study of radiotherapy plus CTLA-4 blockade in lung cancer. Turning to the study itself: Of the patients, roughly 20% showed objective responses and approximately 34% attained disease control.

Data came from immunoSEQ multiplex PCR; TCRdb stores just in-frame clones and leaves some out. The sample contains 14,000 to 15,000 clones, 70% to 85% of which appear only once. Germline-derived CDR1 and CDR2 are SGHRS and YFSETQ. The CDR3 extends over 13 amino acids. Trimming took off 5 bases at V and 4 bases at J, with 11 bases between the two ends. General study points: The best prediction of response reportedly came from early blood T cell clone dynamics, with interferon-beta. Clones of tumor-derived TCRs expanded in blood after radiotherapy plus ipilimumab.

This clonotype was sampled from a human donor with non-small cell lung cancer whose response to radiotherapy plus ipilimumab could not be evaluated. The sample in question was peripheral blood, obtained from a patient treated with radiotherapy plus ipilimumab. The J gene is TRBJ2-3, the V gene TRBV5-1; D ambiguous. This CDR3 reads CASSSMLADTQYF. As DNA, the CDR3 is TGCGCCAGCAGTAGTATGTTAGCAGATACGCAGTATTTT.